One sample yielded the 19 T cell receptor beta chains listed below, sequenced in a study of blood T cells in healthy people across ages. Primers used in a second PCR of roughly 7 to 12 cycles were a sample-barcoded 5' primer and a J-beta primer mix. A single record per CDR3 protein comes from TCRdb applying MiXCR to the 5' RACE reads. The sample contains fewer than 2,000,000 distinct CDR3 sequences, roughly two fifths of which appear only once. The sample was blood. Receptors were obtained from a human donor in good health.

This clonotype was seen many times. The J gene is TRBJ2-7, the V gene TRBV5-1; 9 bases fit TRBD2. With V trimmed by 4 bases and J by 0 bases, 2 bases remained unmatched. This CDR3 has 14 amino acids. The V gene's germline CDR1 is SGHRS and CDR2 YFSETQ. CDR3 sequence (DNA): TGCGCCAGCAGCGAGACTAGCGGCTCCTACGAGCAGTACTTC. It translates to CASSETSGSYEQYF.

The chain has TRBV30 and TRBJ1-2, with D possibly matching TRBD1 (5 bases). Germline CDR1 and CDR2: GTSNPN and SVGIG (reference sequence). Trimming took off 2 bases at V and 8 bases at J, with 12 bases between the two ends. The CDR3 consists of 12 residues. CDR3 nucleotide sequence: TGTGCCTGGAGTCTACTGGGGGAGGGCTACACCTTC. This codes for CAWSLLGEGYTF.

The CDR3 sequence: CASSYRVGLYNEQFF. The CDR3 bases are TGTGCCAGCAGTTACAGGGTGGGGTTGTACAATGAGCAGTTCTTC. This chain uses TRBV12-3 or TRBV12-4 with TRBJ2-1; D may be TRBD1 (6 bases). Between the trimmed V and J ends, which lost 4 bases and 4 bases, there was a span of 14 bases. The CDR3 spans 15 residues.

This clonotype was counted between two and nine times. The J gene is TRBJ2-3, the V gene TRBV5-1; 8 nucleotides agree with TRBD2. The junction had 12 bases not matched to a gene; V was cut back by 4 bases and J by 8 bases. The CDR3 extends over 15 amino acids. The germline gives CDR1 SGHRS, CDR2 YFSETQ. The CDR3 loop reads CASSLREGVEGTQYF. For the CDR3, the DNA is TGCGCCAGCAGCCTCCGGGAGGGGGTGGAAGGTACGCAGTATTTT. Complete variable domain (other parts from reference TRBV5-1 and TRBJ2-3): KAGVTQTPRYLIKTRGQQVTLSCSPISGHRSVSWYQQTPGQGLQFLFEYFSETQRNKGNFPGRFSGRQFSNSRSEMNVSTLELGDSALYLCASSLREGVEGTQYFGPGTRLTVL.

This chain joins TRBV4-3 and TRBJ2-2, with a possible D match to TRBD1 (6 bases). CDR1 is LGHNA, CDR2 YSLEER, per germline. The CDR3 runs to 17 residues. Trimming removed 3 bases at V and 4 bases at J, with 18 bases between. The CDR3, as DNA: TGCGCCAGCAGCCAGGGCCCCGGGACACCGATCACCGGGGAGCTGTTTTTT. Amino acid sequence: CASSQGPGTPITGELFF.

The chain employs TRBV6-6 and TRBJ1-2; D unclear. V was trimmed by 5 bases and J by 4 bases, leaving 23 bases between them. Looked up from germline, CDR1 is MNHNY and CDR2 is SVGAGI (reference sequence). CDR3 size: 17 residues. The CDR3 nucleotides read TGTGCCAGCAGTCCGAATTCAGGACTAAACACCCCCTATGGCTACACCTTC. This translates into CASSPNSGLNTPYGYTF.

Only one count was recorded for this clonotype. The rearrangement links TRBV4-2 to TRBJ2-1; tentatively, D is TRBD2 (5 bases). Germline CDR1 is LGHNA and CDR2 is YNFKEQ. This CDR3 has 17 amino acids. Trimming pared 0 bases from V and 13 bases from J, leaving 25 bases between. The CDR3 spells CASSQDNRLPPQETQFF. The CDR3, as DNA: TGTGCCAGCAGCCAAGATAACCGACTACCCCCTCAAGAGACCCAGTTCTTC.

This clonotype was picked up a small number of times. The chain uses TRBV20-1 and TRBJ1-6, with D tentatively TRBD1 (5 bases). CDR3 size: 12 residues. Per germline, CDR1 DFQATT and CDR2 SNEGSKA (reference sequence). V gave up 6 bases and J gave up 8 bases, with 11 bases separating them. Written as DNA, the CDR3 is TGCAGTGCCCCGACAGTAGATTCACCCCTCCACTTT. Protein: CSAPTVDSPLHF.

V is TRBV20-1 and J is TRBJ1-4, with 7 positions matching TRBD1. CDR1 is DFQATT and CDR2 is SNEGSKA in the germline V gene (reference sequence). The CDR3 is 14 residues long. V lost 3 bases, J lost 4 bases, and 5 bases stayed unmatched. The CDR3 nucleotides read TGCAGTGCTAGGCCGGGACAGCATAATGAAAAACTGTTTTTT. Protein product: CSARPGQHNEKLFF.

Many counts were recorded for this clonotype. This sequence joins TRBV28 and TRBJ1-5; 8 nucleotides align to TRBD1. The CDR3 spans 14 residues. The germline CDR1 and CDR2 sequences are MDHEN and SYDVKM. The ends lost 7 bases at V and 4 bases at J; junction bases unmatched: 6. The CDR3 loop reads CASKRTGKNQPQHF. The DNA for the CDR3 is TGTGCCAGCAAACGGACAGGGAAAAATCAGCCCCAGCATTTT. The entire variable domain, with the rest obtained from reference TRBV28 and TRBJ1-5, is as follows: DVKVTQSSRYLVKRTGEKVFLECVQDMDHENMFWYRQDPGLGLRLIYFSYDVKMKEKGDIPEGYSVSREKKERFSLILESASTNQTSMYLCASKRTGKNQPQHFGDGTRLSIL.

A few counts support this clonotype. CDR3 sequence (DNA): TGCAGTGCTAGACCGTCCGGCAGGGACGTTTACAATGAGCAGTTCTTC. Translating gives CSARPSGRDVYNEQFF. The chain has TRBV20-1 and TRBJ2-1; the D gene could be TRBD1 or TRBD2 (5 bases each). CDR1 and CDR2 from the germline V gene are DFQATT and SNEGSKA (reference sequence). The CDR3 is 16 amino acids. Trimming shortened V by 2 bases and J by 4 bases, and 18 bases separated the two germline ends.

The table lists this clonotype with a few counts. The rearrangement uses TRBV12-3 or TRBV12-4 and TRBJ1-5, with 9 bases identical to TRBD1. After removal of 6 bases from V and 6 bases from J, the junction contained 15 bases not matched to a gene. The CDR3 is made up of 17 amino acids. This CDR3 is CASSSLAGTGFAQPQHF. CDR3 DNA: TGTGCCAGCAGCTCCTTAGCCGGGACAGGGTTTGCTCAGCCCCAGCATTTT.

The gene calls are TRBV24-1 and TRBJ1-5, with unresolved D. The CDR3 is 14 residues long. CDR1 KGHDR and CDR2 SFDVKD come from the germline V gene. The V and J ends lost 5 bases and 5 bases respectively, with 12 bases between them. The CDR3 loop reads CATSANGLYQPQHF. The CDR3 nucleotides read TGTGCCACCAGTGCGAACGGACTTTATCAGCCCCAGCATTTT.

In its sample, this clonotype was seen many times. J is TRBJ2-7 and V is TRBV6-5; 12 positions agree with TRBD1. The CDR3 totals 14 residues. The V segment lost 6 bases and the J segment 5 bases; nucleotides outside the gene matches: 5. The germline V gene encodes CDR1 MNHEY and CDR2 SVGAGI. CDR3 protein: CASRRGQGAHEQYF. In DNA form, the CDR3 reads TGTGCCAGCAGGAGGGGACAGGGGGCGCACGAGCAGTACTTC.

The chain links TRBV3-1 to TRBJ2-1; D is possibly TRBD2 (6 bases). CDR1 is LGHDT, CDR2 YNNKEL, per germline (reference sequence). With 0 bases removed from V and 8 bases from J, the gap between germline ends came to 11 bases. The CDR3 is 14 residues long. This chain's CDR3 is CASSQENPGDEQFF. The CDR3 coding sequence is TGTGCCAGCAGCCAAGAAAATCCGGGAGATGAGCAGTTCTTC.

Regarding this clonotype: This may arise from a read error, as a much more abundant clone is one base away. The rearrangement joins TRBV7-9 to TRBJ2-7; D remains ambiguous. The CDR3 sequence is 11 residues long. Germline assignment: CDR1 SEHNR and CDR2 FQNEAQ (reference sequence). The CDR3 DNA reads TGTACCAGCAGCCAGACCTTAGAGCAGTACTTC. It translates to CTSSQTLEQYF.

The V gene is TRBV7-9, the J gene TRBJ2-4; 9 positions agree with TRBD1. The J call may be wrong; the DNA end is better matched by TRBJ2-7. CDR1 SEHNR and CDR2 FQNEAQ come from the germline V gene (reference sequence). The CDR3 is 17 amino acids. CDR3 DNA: TGTGCCAGCAGCTGGTCCGGGACAGGGCTTCAAAACTACGAGCAGTACTTC. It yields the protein CASSWSGTGLQNYEQYF.

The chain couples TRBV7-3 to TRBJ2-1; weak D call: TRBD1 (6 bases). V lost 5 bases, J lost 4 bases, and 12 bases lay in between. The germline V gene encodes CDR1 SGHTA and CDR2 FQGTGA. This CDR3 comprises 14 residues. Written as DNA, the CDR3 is TGTGCCAGCAGCAAACTAACAGGGTACAATGAGCAGTTCTTC. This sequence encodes CASSKLTGYNEQFF.

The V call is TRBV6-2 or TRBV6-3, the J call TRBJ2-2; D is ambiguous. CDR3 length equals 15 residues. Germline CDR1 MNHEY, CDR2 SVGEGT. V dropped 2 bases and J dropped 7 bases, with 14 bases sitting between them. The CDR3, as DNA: TGTGCCAGCAGTTACGCGCTCGTATGGGGCGGGGAGCTGTTTTTT. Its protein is CASSYALVWGGELFF.